Presented here are 15 T cell receptor beta chains from one specimen sequenced in a study of identical twins. Each CDR3 protein is one row after TCRdb ran MiXCR on the 5' RACE reads. The sample holds 420,000 or so distinct CDR3 sequences, less than 20% seen once. The sequenced sample consisted of naive T cells sorted from blood. The receptors stem from a man aged 45-60 years in good health.

The V gene is TRBV10-3, the J gene TRBJ2-1, with TRBD2 matching 10 bases. There are 16 residues in the CDR3. V lost 6 bases and J lost 8; bases outside the gene matches: 13. Per germline, CDR1 ENHRY and CDR2 SYGVKD. The CDR3 DNA is TGTGCCATCAGCTACCCGGGGGCTAGCGGGGGTGATGAGCAGTTCTTC. Translating it yields CAISYPGASGGDEQFF.

This clonotype was seen a handful of times. The genes are TRBV5-1 and TRBJ2-3; 12 bases map to TRBD2. The germline CDR1 and CDR2 sequences are SGHRS and YFSETQ. V trimming: 0 bases; J trimming: 0 bases; junction bases outside the gene matches: 8. There are 19 residues in the CDR3. The CDR3 sequence: CASSLDLAGGGSSTDTQYF. CDR3 coding DNA: TGCGCCAGCAGCTTGGATCTAGCGGGGGGGGGATCTAGCACAGATACGCAGTATTTT.

The sample holds many counts of this clonotype. This chain joins TRBV20-1 and TRBJ2-3; the match to TRBD2 covers 8 bases. Germline V gives CDR1 DFQATT, CDR2 SNEGSKA (reference sequence). The CDR3 totals 16 residues. The ends lost 1 base at V and 2 bases at J; junction bases unmatched: 8. CDR3 in amino acids: CSARVGSGILTDTQYF. DNA of the CDR3: TGCAGTGCTAGAGTAGGTAGCGGGATTCTCACAGATACGCAGTATTTT.

This clonotype was seen more than once but under ten times. The gene calls are TRBV25-1 and TRBJ2-5; 7 nucleotides match TRBD1. The CDR3 covers 15 residues. Germline values: CDR1 MGHDK, CDR2 SYGVNS. Unmatched junction bases numbered 9, after V lost 3 bases and J lost 5 bases. This chain's CDR3 is CASSDPQGLGETQYF. Written as DNA, the CDR3 is TGTGCCAGCAGTGACCCACAGGGGTTAGGGGAGACCCAGTACTTC.

The chain joins TRBV30 to TRBJ2-2; D is perhaps TRBD1 (5 bases). Germline assignment: CDR1 GTSNPN and CDR2 SVGIG (reference sequence). The CDR3 is made up of 14 amino acids. V lost 4 bases to trimming and J lost 6 bases, with 15 bases between them. The CDR3 here is CAWTPLVGAGELFF. The CDR3 nucleotides are TGTGCCTGGACTCCCCTCGTAGGGGCCGGGGAGCTGTTTTTT. Full variable domain (missing parts from reference TRBV30 and TRBJ2-2): SQTIHQWPATLVQPVGSPLSLECTVEGTSNPNLYWYRQAAGRGLQLLFYSVGIGQISSEVPQNLSASRPQDRQFILSSKKLLLSDSGFYLCAWTPLVGAGELFFGEGSRLTVL.

At least ten counts were recorded for this clonotype. V is TRBV24-1 and J is TRBJ2-3, with 15 bases that match TRBD2. The V gene end was trimmed by 4 bases and the J gene end by 0 bases; junction bases not matched to a gene: 10. The CDR3 sequence is 20 residues long. The germline CDR1 and CDR2 sequences are KGHDR and SFDVKD. CDR3 sequence: CATSDTGLAGGPSSTDTQYF. The DNA of the CDR3 is TGTGCCACCAGTGACACTGGACTAGCGGGGGGGCCCTCTAGCACAGATACGCAGTATTTT.

The rearrangement joins TRBV14 to TRBJ2-7; no clear D. V lost 9 bases, J lost 5 bases, and 8 bases lay in between. Germline lookup yields CDR1 SGHDN and CDR2 FVKESK. There are 10 residues in the CDR3. The chain's CDR3 is CARHYNEQYF. The CDR3 DNA is TGTGCCAGGCACTACAACGAGCAGTACTTC.

The chain has TRBV9 and TRBJ2-3, with a weak D call TRBD1 (5 bases). V dropped 2 bases and J dropped 3 bases, with 13 bases sitting between them. The germline V gene encodes CDR1 SGDLS and CDR2 YYNGEE. The CDR3 spans 15 residues. The chain's CDR3 is CASSVQGQVTDTQYF. Written as DNA, the CDR3 is TGTGCCAGCAGCGTGCAGGGTCAAGTAACAGATACGCAGTATTTT.

This clonotype appeared many times. This chain uses TRBV4-2 with TRBJ1-1; D is uncertain. The germline CDR1 and CDR2 sequences are LGHNA and YNFKEQ. This CDR3 comprises 14 residues. The V end was cut by 2 bases, the J end by 1 base, with 8 bases between. CDR3 nucleotides: TGTGCCAGCAGCCAAAAGGGCCCGAACACTGAAGCTTTCTTT. Translated, it gives CASSQKGPNTEAFF.

This clonotype showed up just a few times. The chain uses TRBV5-6 and TRBJ2-5, with a tentative D call TRBD2 (6 bases). The germline CDR1 and CDR2 sequences are SGHDT and YYEEEE. This CDR3 spans 13 amino acids. Trimming stripped 4 bases from V and 3 bases from J, with 10 bases between. The CDR3 region has the DNA TGTGCCAGCAGCGCTCGGGGGAAAGAGACCCAGTACTTC. Its protein is CASSARGKETQYF. The full variable domain, its missing parts supplied by reference TRBV5-6 and TRBJ2-5, is DAGVTQSPTHLIKTRGQQVTLRCSPKSGHDTVSWYQQALGQGPQFIFQYYEEEERQRGNFPDRFSGHQFPNYSSELNVNALLLGDSALYLCASSARGKETQYFGPGTRLLVL.

The rearrangement uses TRBV29-1 and TRBJ2-3; TRBD2 matches 12 bases. The ends lost 4 bases at V and 0 bases at J; junction bases unmatched: 17. Germline-derived CDR1 and CDR2 are SQVTM and ANQGSEA. The CDR3 runs to 20 residues. The CDR3: CSVAAGGLTSGGPSTDTQYF. CDR3 coding DNA: TGCAGCGTTGCGGCAGGGGGCTTGACTAGCGGGGGTCCTAGCACAGATACGCAGTATTTT.

CDR3 sequence (DNA): TGTGCCACTACCAATACCGGGGCTGAAGCTTTCTTT. The encoded protein is CATTNTGAEAFF. The rearrangement uses TRBV12-3 or TRBV12-4 and TRBJ1-1; D is unclear. CDR3 length equals 12 residues. The germline V and J ends were trimmed by 10 bases and 6 bases, with 15 bases remaining between them.

This clonotype has just a few counts. The gene calls are TRBV7-2 and TRBJ2-2; 7 bases fit TRBD1. Germline V CDR1 and CDR2: SGHTA, FQGNSA. The CDR3 is made up of 15 amino acids. V was clipped by 2 bases and J by 4 bases; unmatched bases: 4. CDR3 nucleotide sequence: TGTGCCAGCAGCTTATACAGGGGATTCACCGGGGAGCTGTTTTTT. It specifies CASSLYRGFTGELFF. The full variable domain, in which reference TRBV7-2 and TRBJ2-2 provide the parts outside the CDR3, is GAGVSQSPSNKVTEKGKDVELRCDPISGHTALYWYRQSLGQGLEFLIYFQGNSAPDKSGLPSDRFSAERTGGSVSTLTIQRTQQEDSAVYLCASSLYRGFTGELFFGEGSRLTVL.

The rearrangement joins TRBV5-1 to TRBJ1-1; D is undetermined. This CDR3 contains 13 residues. CDR1 and CDR2 from the germline V gene are SGHRS and YFSETQ. V shed 5 bases and J shed 0 bases, with 8 bases lying between them. The CDR3 is CASRLTLNTEAFF. The DNA of the CDR3 is TGCGCCAGCAGGCTTACATTGAACACTGAAGCTTTCTTT. The whole variable domain, filled in from reference TRBV5-1 and TRBJ1-1, reads KAGVTQTPRYLIKTRGQQVTLSCSPISGHRSVSWYQQTPGQGLQFLFEYFSETQRNKGNFPGRFSGRQFSNSRSEMNVSTLELGDSALYLCASRLTLNTEAFFGQGTRLTVV.

The chain joins TRBV9 to TRBJ1-1; 9 bases are shared with TRBD1. The CDR3 has 15 amino acids. J gave up 4 bases and V 0 bases, and 4 bases lay outside the gene matches. CDR1 and CDR2 (germline): SGDLS, YYNGEE. This CDR3 reads CASSVDGQGSTEAFF. CDR3 DNA: TGTGCCAGCAGCGTAGACGGACAGGGGTCCACTGAAGCTTTCTTT.